The 9 T cell receptor beta chains given below trace back to one sample, sequenced in a study of T-cell reconstitution after alpha-beta-depleted transplantation in children. Unique molecular identifiers were incorporated during preparation of the TCRbeta library. TCRdb analysed the PCR reads with MiXCR anew, one entry per CDR3 protein. Among roughly 200,000 distinct CDR3 sequences listed, roughly 6.6% were seen once. The source was PBMCs, collected before TCRalphabeta/CD19-depleted stem cell transplant. The receptors here all came from a boy younger than 10 with acute lymphoblastic leukemia, due to receive a stem cell transplant.

This clonotype has ten or more counts. V gene TRBV5-1 combines with J gene TRBJ2-3; D gene ambiguous. Germline CDR1 reads SGHRS; CDR2 reads YFSETQ. Trimming removed 3 bases at V and 1 base at J, with 12 bases between. The length of the CDR3 is 15 residues. The CDR3 reads CASSSQTIGTDTQYF. CDR3 bases: TGCGCCAGCAGCTCCCAGACAATAGGCACAGATACGCAGTATTTT.

This clonotype was observed many times. The V gene is TRBV7-2, the J gene TRBJ2-1; TRBD2 might be the D (5 bases). V lost 3 bases to trimming and J lost 9 bases, with 12 bases between them. The V gene's germline CDR1 is SGHTA and CDR2 FQGNSA. The CDR3 is made up of 13 amino acids. CDR3 residues: CASSLSLGSEQFF. CDR3 DNA: TGTGCCAGCAGCTTGAGTCTAGGGAGTGAGCAGTTCTTC. Filled out from reference TRBV7-2 and TRBJ2-1, the complete variable domain reads GAGVSQSPSNKVTEKGKDVELRCDPISGHTALYWYRQSLGQGLEFLIYFQGNSAPDKSGLPSDRFSAERTGGSVSTLTIQRTQQEDSAVYLCASSLSLGSEQFFGPGTRLTVL.

This clonotype was seen more than once but under ten times. J is TRBJ1-5 and V is TRBV15; D gene ambiguous. V was pared by 3 bases and J by 8 bases, with 11 bases between. Germline CDR1 and CDR2: LNHNV and YYDKDF (reference sequence). The CDR3 has 13 residues. This CDR3 is CATSSHVTEPQHF. In DNA form, the CDR3 reads TGTGCCACCAGCAGTCACGTCACGGAGCCCCAGCATTTT.

This clonotype was found many times. CDR3 region: CASSYKVNTEAFF. The CDR3 coding sequence is TGTGCCAGCAGTTATAAGGTGAACACTGAAGCTTTCTTT. V and J are TRBV12-3 or TRBV12-4 and TRBJ1-1; no reliable D call. V was shortened by 4 bases and J by 0 bases, with 6 bases between the two germline ends. The CDR3 extends over 13 amino acids.

This clonotype was seen ten or more times. This chain uses TRBV7-8 with TRBJ2-1; 11 positions match TRBD1. V lost 0 bases to trimming and J lost 5 bases; unmatched junction nucleotides: 9. CDR1 is SGHVS and CDR2 is FQNEAQ in the germline V gene. This CDR3 is 18 amino acids long. CDR3 sequence: CASSLANPGTGGDNEQFF. The CDR3 bases are TGTGCCAGCAGCTTAGCCAACCCCGGGACAGGGGGTGACAATGAGCAGTTCTTC. Based on the CDR3 plus reference TRBV7-8 and TRBJ2-1, the full variable domain is GAGVSQSPRYKVAKRGQDVALRCDPISGHVSLFWYQQALGQGPEFLTYFQNEAQLDKSGLPSDRFFAERPEGSVSTLKIQRTQQEDSAVYLCASSLANPGTGGDNEQFFGPGTRLTVL.

This clonotype showed up just a few times. The genes are TRBV7-9 and TRBJ1-4; D unclear. Trimming cost V 3 bases and J 8 bases, with 13 bases left between them. Germline values: CDR1 SEHNR, CDR2 FQNEAQ (reference sequence). The CDR3 has 14 amino acids. Here the CDR3 reads CASSLSGVREKLFF. The CDR3 DNA reads TGTGCCAGCAGCTTGTCCGGGGTGCGGGAAAAACTGTTTTTT.

The chain recombines TRBV12-3 or TRBV12-4 with TRBJ1-2; 8 nucleotides line up with TRBD1. J gave up 4 bases and V 1 base, and 8 bases lay outside the gene matches. This CDR3 spans 16 amino acids. Here the CDR3 DNA reads TGTGCCAGCAGTTTAGACTTCCATACAGGGGGCTATGGCTACACCTTC. Translation: CASSLDFHTGGYGYTF.

V usage is TRBV6-5 and J usage is TRBJ1-1, with D unclear. CDR1 and CDR2 from the germline V gene are MNHEY and SVGAGI. The CDR3 is 14 residues long. Trimming cost V 0 bases and J 7 bases, with 12 bases left between them. CDR3 sequence: CASSYSTGFGEAFF. CDR3 coding DNA: TGTGCCAGCAGTTACTCTACGGGTTTTGGTGAAGCTTTCTTT.

This clonotype appeared many times. The rearrangement joins TRBV20-1 to TRBJ2-5; D unresolved. In germline, CDR1 is DFQATT, CDR2 SNEGSKA (reference sequence). V was pared by 0 bases and J by 4 bases, with 3 bases between. The CDR3 totals 11 residues. CDR3: CSARELETQYF. CDR3 bases: TGCAGTGCTAGAGAGTTAGAGACCCAGTACTTC.